One and the same sample provided the 12 T cell receptor beta chains below, sequenced in a study of cytomegalovirus exposure and HLA in healthy donors. The PCR contained 60 Vbeta and 13 Jbeta primers. This table comes from immunoSEQ multiplex PCR, and its TCRdb copy is limited to in-frame clones, with some not included. The table has 110,000 or so clones, approximately 79% seen once. Material: PBMCs. The source of these receptors is a man aged 30 to 45 in good health and CMV-seropositive.

This clone has only a few counts. The chain combines TRBV15 with TRBJ1-6, with a weak D call TRBD1 (6 bases). The CDR3 is 14 residues long. The germline V gene encodes CDR1 LNHNV and CDR2 YYDKDF (reference sequence). Trimming took off 11 bases at V and 9 bases at J, with 20 bases between the two ends. CDR3 coding DNA: TGTGCCGCGACAAGGGGGACGCAGGGTTCACCCCTCCACTTT. Translation gives CAATRGTQGSPLHF.

This sequence joins TRBV11-2 and TRBJ1-5; 11 bases align to TRBD1. V lost 5 bases, J lost 0 bases, and 12 bases stayed unmatched. Looked up from germline, CDR1 is SGHAT and CDR2 is FQNNGV. The CDR3 has 19 amino acids. This chain's CDR3 is CASSHGGQGGTLSNQPQHF. The CDR3 coding sequence is TGTGCCAGCAGCCACGGGGGACAGGGGGGAACCCTTAGCAATCAGCCCCAGCATTTT.

This clone appeared a single time. The J gene is TRBJ2-2, the V gene TRBV10-1, with TRBD1 identical over 8 bases. The CDR3 contains 15 residues. Germline V CDR1 and CDR2: WNHNN, SYGVQD (reference sequence). Germline trimming cut 5 bases from V and 3 bases from J; bases unmatched to any gene: 5. The CDR3 DNA is TGCGCCAGCAGTACCGGGACAGGTTACACCGGGGAGCTGTTTTTT. Protein: CASSTGTGYTGELFF.

The chain combines TRBV6-4 with TRBJ1-5; maybe TRBD1 (6 bases). The CDR3 sequence is 15 residues long. The V end lost 0 bases, the J end lost 7 bases, and 13 bases lay between the germline ends. CDR1 and CDR2 (germline): MRHNA, SNTAGT. The CDR3: CASSDSPGAGQPQHF. The CDR3 DNA reads TGTGCCAGCAGTGACTCTCCAGGGGCAGGGCAGCCCCAGCATTTT.

This sequence joins TRBV19 and TRBJ1-5; no firm D call. Looked up from germline, CDR1 is LNHDA and CDR2 is SQIVND (reference sequence). V lost 3 bases and J 7 bases, leaving 13 bases between the germline ends. This CDR3 has 14 amino acids. CDR3 coding DNA: TGTGCCAGTAGTATTGAGCGGGTTGGACAGCCCCAGCATTTT. Its protein product is CASSIERVGQPQHF. Based on the CDR3 plus reference TRBV19 and TRBJ1-5, the full variable domain is DGGITQSPKYLFRKEGQNVTLSCEQNLNHDAMYWYRQDPGQGLRLIYYSQIVNDFQKGDIAEGYSVSREKKESFPLTVTSAQKNPTAFYLCASSIERVGQPQHFGDGTRLSIL.

The chain joins TRBV2 to TRBJ2-5; TRBD1 aligns across 7 bases. Per germline, CDR1 SNHLY and CDR2 FYNNEI. The V segment lost 8 bases and the J segment 4 bases; nucleotides outside the gene matches: 10. The CDR3 totals 14 residues. CDR3 bases: TGTGCCAGCGGTTCACAGGGGAAGGGAGAGACCCAGTACTTC. As protein: CASGSQGKGETQYF.

This clone turned up a few times. This rearrangement joins TRBV7-9 to TRBJ1-1; D perhaps matches TRBD1 (5 bases). Germline CDR1 reads SEHNR; CDR2 reads FQNEAQ (reference sequence). This CDR3 spans 14 amino acids. Trimming shortened V by 2 bases and J by 1 base, and 8 bases separated the two germline ends. CDR3 nucleotides: TGTGCCAGCAGCTTACAGGGAAGGAACACTGAAGCTTTCTTT. Translated, it gives CASSLQGRNTEAFF.

V is TRBV7-3 and J is TRBJ2-1; 8 bases are a match to TRBD2. In germline, CDR1 is SGHTA, CDR2 FQGTGA. The CDR3 covers 14 residues. V gave up 5 bases and J gave up 4 bases; unmatched junction bases: 4. CDR3: CASSPGTSYNEQFF. The DNA for the CDR3 is TGTGCCAGCAGCCCTGGGACTAGTTACAATGAGCAGTTCTTC.

The chain couples TRBV5-1 to TRBJ2-7; 9 bases map to TRBD1. The trim removed 4 bases at V and 6 bases at J, leaving 14 bases unmatched. The CDR3 spans 16 residues. Per the germline V gene, CDR1 is SGHRS and CDR2 is YFSETQ. This CDR3 is CASSPGQGTLRVEQYF. The CDR3 coding sequence is TGCGCCAGCAGCCCAGGACAGGGGACCCTTCGGGTCGAGCAGTACTTC. Drawing the rest from reference TRBV5-1 and TRBJ2-7, the complete variable domain is KAGVTQTPRYLIKTRGQQVTLSCSPISGHRSVSWYQQTPGQGLQFLFEYFSETQRNKGNFPGRFSGRQFSNSRSEMNVSTLELGDSALYLCASSPGQGTLRVEQYFGPGTRLTVT.

The rearrangement joins TRBV25-1 to TRBJ2-1; possible D gene TRBD2, 7 bases. The CDR3 runs to 13 residues. CDR1 and CDR2 from the germline V gene are MGHDK and SYGVNS. Trimming pared 5 bases from V and 7 bases from J, leaving 12 bases between. CDR3 protein: CASSWGGGNEQFF. CDR3 coding DNA: TGTGCCAGCAGTTGGGGGGGCGGGAATGAGCAGTTCTTC.

The chain combines TRBV6-6 with TRBJ1-5; D is possibly TRBD1 (5 bases). Trimming cost V 6 bases and J 4 bases, with 13 bases left between them. The CDR3 contains 14 residues. Per the germline V gene, CDR1 is MNHNY and CDR2 is SVGAGI (reference sequence). CDR3 in amino acids: CASSPGGGNQPQHF. The DNA of the CDR3 is TGTGCCAGCAGCCCGGGGGGAGGGAATCAGCCCCAGCATTTT.

This chain joins TRBV19 and TRBJ1-5; 8 nucleotides line up with TRBD1. The V segment lost 5 bases and the J segment 4 bases; nucleotides outside the gene matches: 4. Germline V lookup: CDR1 LNHDA, CDR2 SQIVND (reference sequence). The CDR3 runs 14 residues. The CDR3 loop reads CASSPGGGNQPQHF. The CDR3 DNA reads TGTGCCAGTAGTCCAGGGGGCGGAAATCAGCCCCAGCATTTT.